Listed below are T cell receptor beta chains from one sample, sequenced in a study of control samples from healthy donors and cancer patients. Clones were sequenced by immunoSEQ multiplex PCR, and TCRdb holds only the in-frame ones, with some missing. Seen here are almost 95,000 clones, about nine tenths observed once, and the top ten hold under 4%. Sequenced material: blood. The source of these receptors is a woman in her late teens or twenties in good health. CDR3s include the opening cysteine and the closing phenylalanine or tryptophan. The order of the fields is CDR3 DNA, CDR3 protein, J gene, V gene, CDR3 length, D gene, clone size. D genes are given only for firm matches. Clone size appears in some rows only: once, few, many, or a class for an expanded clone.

TGCGCCAGCAGCCAACAGGGAACTGAAGCTTTCTTT,CASSQQGTEAFF,TRBJ1-1,TRBV4-1,12,-,-
TGTGCCAGCAGCTCCGGGGGGGGCAATGAGCAGTTCTTC,CASSSGGGNEQFF,TRBJ2-1,TRBV13,13,TRBD2,-
TGCAGCGTTGATGAAAATTACGAGCAGTACTTC,CSVDENYEQYF,TRBJ2-7,TRBV29-1,11,-,-
TGTGCCAGCAGCTTCGGGGAACGGAACTATGGCTACACCTTC,CASSFGERNYGYTF,TRBJ1-2,TRBV5-6,14,-,-
TGTGCCAGCAACGCGTTCCAGAACACCGGGGAGCTGTTTTTT,CASNAFQNTGELFF,TRBJ2-2,TRBV6-6,14,-,-
TGTGCCAGTAGTATAGACCCTACAGGTGAAGCTTTCTTT,CASSIDPTGEAFF,TRBJ1-1,TRBV19,13,-,-
TGCGCCAGCAGCCCAAGCTCCTACGAGCAGTACTTC,CASSPSSYEQYF,TRBJ2-7,TRBV5-1,12,-,-
TGTGCCAGCAGTTATGGGGGGCCCAGCTATGGCTACACCTTC,CASSYGGPSYGYTF,TRBJ1-2,TRBV6-5,14,-,-
TGTGCCAGCAGCCAAGACAGGAGACTAGCGGGGCCCTCCTACGAGCAGTACTTC,CASSQDRRLAGPSYEQYF,TRBJ2-7,TRBV3-1/TRBV3-2,18,TRBD2,-
TGTGCCAGCAGTTTAGGAACAGCGTTAAATTTT,CASSLGTALNF,TRBJ1-1,TRBV12-3/TRBV12-4,11,-,-
TGTGCCAGCAGCTCGACAGGGGTGGGAGCAGATACGCAGTATTTT,CASSSTGVGADTQYF,TRBJ2-3,TRBV7-9,15,TRBD1,-
TGCAGTGCTAGTGGGGGGGGGCAAGAGACCCAGTACTTC,CSASGGGQETQYF,TRBJ2-5,TRBV20-1,13,TRBD2,-
TGTGCCAGCTCACCGACGGGGGATCAGCCCCAGCATTTT,CASSPTGDQPQHF,TRBJ1-5,TRBV18,13,-,once
TGTGCCAGCAGCCAAGGATCTAAGTCGTTCGGAGGGGAGCTGTTTTTT,CASSQGSKSFGGELFF,TRBJ2-2,TRBV4-2,16,-,-
TGTGCCAGCACCACCCGCGAGCAAATATACGAGCAGTACTTC,CASTTREQIYEQYF,TRBJ2-7,TRBV5-6,14,-,-
TGTGCCAGCAGCTTGGTGGGACAGGGTTACGAGCAGTACTTC,CASSLVGQGYEQYF,TRBJ2-7,TRBV5-4,14,TRBD1,-
TGTGCCAGCAGTGAAGCGTGGCAGACGCTCCCTCGGCACGGCTACACCTTC,CASSEAWQTLPRHGYTF,TRBJ1-2,TRBV6-1,17,-,-
TGTGCCAGCAGCTTGGGGGGGGCTTCTAACTATGGCTACACCTTC,CASSLGGASNYGYTF,TRBJ1-2,TRBV5-4,15,-,-
TGTGCCAGCAGCGTATTTCCGGGTAGCGACTATGGCTACACCTTC,CASSVFPGSDYGYTF,TRBJ1-2,TRBV9,15,-,-
TGCAGTGCTAGTTCTTCGATGGGGGAATTAGCCAAAAACATTCAGTACTTC,CSASSSMGELAKNIQYF,TRBJ2-4,TRBV20-1,17,-,-
TGTGCCAGCTCACCAACCCAGGACCCTAGAGATAATTCACCCCTCCACTTT,CASSPTQDPRDNSPLHF,TRBJ1-6,TRBV18,17,-,-
TGTGCCAGCAGTAAATGGACAGCCCTGAACACTGAAGCTTTCTTT,CASSKWTALNTEAFF,TRBJ1-1,TRBV6-5,15,-,-
TGTGCCAGCAGCTTAACCGGACAGGGGGGGTATGGCTACACCTTC,CASSLTGQGGYGYTF,TRBJ1-2,TRBV7-9,15,TRBD1,once
TGTGCCAGCAGCCCGGGCGTAGGCAAAGCTCACTATGGCTACACCTTC,CASSPGVGKAHYGYTF,TRBJ1-2,TRBV7-3,16,-,once
TGCGCCAGCAGCCTCCAGACAGGGCGCACTGAAGCTTTCTTT,CASSLQTGRTEAFF,TRBJ1-1,TRBV4-1,14,TRBD1,-
TGTGCCGTCAAACCGGCAGGGATGAACACTGAAGCTTTCTTT,CAVKPAGMNTEAFF,TRBJ1-1,TRBV7-6,14,-,-
TGTGCCAGCAGCGCAGGACAGGGCCATCAGCCCCAGCATTTT,CASSAGQGHQPQHF,TRBJ1-5,TRBV9,14,TRBD1,-
TGTGCCAGCAGTCCTGGGGGGTACAATGAGCAGTTCTTC,CASSPGGYNEQFF,TRBJ2-1,TRBV2,13,-,-
TGTGCCAGCAGTGAAGCATGGGTCCCTGGAAACACCATATATTTT,CASSEAWVPGNTIYF,TRBJ1-3,TRBV6-1,15,-,-
TGTGCCAGCAGAGACGTGGGGACAAACTACGAGCAGTACTTC,CASRDVGTNYEQYF,TRBJ2-7,TRBV6-6,14,-,-
TGTGCCAGCAGCATCGCGGGACCGACCTACGAGCAGTACTTC,CASSIAGPTYEQYF,TRBJ2-7,TRBV21-1,14,-,-
TGTGCCAGCAGTTACGGCCCCGGGGTGACAGATACGCAGTATTTT,CASSYGPGVTDTQYF,TRBJ2-3,TRBV6-5,15,-,-
TGCGCCAGCAGCCAAGGACTGTATAATTCACCCCTCCACTTT,CASSQGLYNSPLHF,TRBJ1-6,TRBV4-1,14,-,-
TGTGCCAGCAGCTCAGTAGCGTCCCCCTCCTACAATGAGCAGTTCTTC,CASSSVASPSYNEQFF,TRBJ2-1,TRBV7-2,16,-,-
TGTGCCAGCAGTTACGGTTTCGACTATGGCTACACCTTC,CASSYGFDYGYTF,TRBJ1-2,TRBV6-5,13,-,-
TGTGCCAGCAGTGAATATATCTCAGGGGACAGGGGCTATGGCTACACCTTC,CASSEYISGDRGYGYTF,TRBJ1-2,TRBV25-1,17,TRBD1,-
TGTGCCAGCAGCTTAGGCCCGAAGACTGAAGCTTTCTTT,CASSLGPKTEAFF,TRBJ1-1,TRBV7-8,13,-,few
TGTGCCAGCAGCTCAAAGGACAGGGCCCCCTACGAGCAGTACTTC,CASSSKDRAPYEQYF,TRBJ2-7,TRBV7-2,15,TRBD1,-
TGTGCCAGCACCCCAACTAGCGGGGCGGGGAATGAGCAGTTCTTC,CASTPTSGAGNEQFF,TRBJ2-1,TRBV11-2,15,TRBD2,-
TGTGCCAGCAGCTCCCCTAGCGGGGGGGCCTACAATGAGCAGTTCTTC,CASSSPSGGAYNEQFF,TRBJ2-1,TRBV7-3,16,TRBD2,-
TGTGCCAGCAGTGAAGCGCTGGCCATAAACACTGAAGCTTTCTTT,CASSEALAINTEAFF,TRBJ1-1,TRBV2,15,-,-
TGTGCCAGCAGCTTGGCCGGGGCTCCCGAAGAGACCCAGTACTTC,CASSLAGAPEETQYF,TRBJ2-5,TRBV5-4,15,-,-
TGTGCCAGCAGGAAAACAGATAACACTGAAGCTTTCTTT,CASRKTDNTEAFF,TRBJ1-1,TRBV28,13,-,-
TGTGCCACCAGCAGAGATCTGGGCGGGGGCCGTCAGCCCCAGCATTTT,CATSRDLGGGRQPQHF,TRBJ1-5,TRBV15,16,-,-
TGTGCCAGCAGTTTAATCCCCGATCCCACCGAGGGCACTGAAGCTTTCTTT,CASSLIPDPTEGTEAFF,TRBJ1-1,TRBV27,17,-,-
TGTGCAAGTCGCTTAGTCGCCGACGGAGTCCCCCCTAACTATGGCTACACCTTC,CASRLVADGVPPNYGYTF,TRBJ1-2,TRBV12-2,18,-,once
TGTGCAAGTCGCTTAGCGCAAGGGGCCAATTTAAGCTCCTATAATTCACCCCTCCACTTT,CASRLAQGANLSSYNSPLHF,TRBJ1-6,TRBV12-2,20,-,once
TGTGCCAGCAGCTTACGTCCAGGAGATAACTATGGCTACACCTTC,CASSLRPGDNYGYTF,TRBJ1-2,TRBV11-1,15,-,-
TGTGCCAGCAGCCAAGAGAGGCAGCTCACTGAAGCTTTCTTT,CASSQERQLTEAFF,TRBJ1-1,TRBV4-2,14,-,-
TGCGCCAGCAGCCTTCAAGAGACCCAGTACTTC,CASSLQETQYF,TRBJ2-5,TRBV5-1,11,-,once
TGTGCCAGCAGCCCTACAACTAGTTTCGCGCAAGAGACCCAGTACTTC,CASSPTTSFAQETQYF,TRBJ2-5,TRBV14,16,-,-
TGTGCCAGCAGTGGGACAGGGGGGAACATTAACACCGGGGAGCTGTTTTTT,CASSGTGGNINTGELFF,TRBJ2-2,TRBV27,17,TRBD1,-
TGTGCCAGCAGCCAACGGGACGTAGGCGAGCAGTACTTC,CASSQRDVGEQYF,TRBJ2-7,TRBV3-1/TRBV3-2,13,-,-
TGTGCCAGCAGTGAATTAGACAGGGCTGGAAACACCATATATTTT,CASSELDRAGNTIYF,TRBJ1-3,TRBV25-1,15,TRBD1,-